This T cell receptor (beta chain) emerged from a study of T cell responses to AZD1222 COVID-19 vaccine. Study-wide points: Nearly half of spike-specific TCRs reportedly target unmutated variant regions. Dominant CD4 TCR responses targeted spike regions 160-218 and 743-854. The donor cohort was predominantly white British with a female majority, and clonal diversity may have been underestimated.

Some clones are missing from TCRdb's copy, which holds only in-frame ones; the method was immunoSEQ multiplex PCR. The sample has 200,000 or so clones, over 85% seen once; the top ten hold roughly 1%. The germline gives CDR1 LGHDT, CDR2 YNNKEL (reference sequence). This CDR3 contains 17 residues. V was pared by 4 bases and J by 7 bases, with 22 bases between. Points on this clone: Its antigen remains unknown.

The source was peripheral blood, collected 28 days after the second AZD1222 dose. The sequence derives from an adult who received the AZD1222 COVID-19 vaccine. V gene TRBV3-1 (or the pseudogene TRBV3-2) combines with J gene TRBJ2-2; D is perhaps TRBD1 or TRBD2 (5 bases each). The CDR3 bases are TGTGCCAGCAGCCCCACTCCGGGACCCCGCTTCGGCGGGGAGCTGTTTTTT. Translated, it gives CASSPTPGPRFGGELFF.